The present entry profiles one T cell receptor beta chain with its context. CDR1 DFQATT and CDR2 SNEGSKA come from the germline V gene (reference sequence). The CDR3 runs to 15 residues. The V and J ends lost 2 bases and 7 bases, in that order; junction bases with no gene match: 7. The library came from three nested PCR rounds adapted from ARM-PCR protocols. TCRdb re-called the multiplex PCR reads through MiXCR, storing one row per CDR3 protein. The sample consists of around 99,000 distinct CDR3 sequences, about 61% of them appearing once. This sample is part of a study of tumor and adjacent non-tumor tissue in lung cancer. This sample's RNA came from whole unsorted tissue. The normal lung tissue was taken more than 3 cm from the tumor edge.

Sequencing input: distant non-tumor lung tissue. The chain is built from TRBV20-1 and TRBJ2-2, with 10 bases fitting TRBD2. This receptor was taken from a man aged 55 to 70 with non-small cell lung cancer. CDR3 in DNA: TGCAGTGCTAGACTAGCGGGGGCCGGCGTCGGGGAGCTGTTTTTT. This sequence encodes CSARLAGAGVGELFF.